Listed here is a single T cell receptor (beta chain). It lacks a known antigen. Base qualities were left out, and no much larger clone turns up one base away. These data belong to a study of PD-1 blockade in classical Hodgkin lymphoma (dated by TCRdb to the early 2020s). Describing the broader study: Nivolumab dosing was 3 mg/kg intravenously every 2 weeks, continuing until either disease progression or unacceptable toxicity. The study used CyTOF and TCR beta sequencing to define a peripheral blood immune signature of response to PD-1 blockade in classical Hodgkin lymphoma.

Beyond this particular receptor, the publication reports: By C4D1, a significant rise was seen in CD4+ TCR diversity but not in CD8+ TCR diversity (p=0.0027 vs p=0.16), and the rise was most apparent among complete responders (p=0.02). Lower diversity was observed in patients in whom nivolumab was started less than 1 year after ASCT, and these patients were excluded from later analyses so that confounding by immune reconstitution would be avoided. Baseline TCR diversity was reported to be lower in newly diagnosed patients than in healthy donors, and even lower in relapsed/refractory patients. The study was restricted to a single clinical trial cohort, and the causes of repertoire differences, possibly disease activity or prior therapy, were left undefined. Trial patients with a complete response had baseline diversity similar to that of newly diagnosed patients, while partial responders and progressors had significantly lower diversity.

The Qiagen DNeasy kit was used to extract genomic DNA from unsorted PBMCs and from the negatively selected CD4+ and CD8+ fractions. TCR beta CDR3 regions were amplified by immunoSEQ multiplex PCR using primers annealing to V and J segments. A synthetic immune receptor repertoire was used to minimize amplification bias, and any remaining bias was removed computationally after sequencing. Concerning the study's data processing: Repertoire diversity was quantified as the Shannon entropy index using custom Python scripts. Unsorted, CD4+ and CD8+ repertoires were examined separately, except in combined analyses, for which CD4+ and CD8+ sequences were merged in silico. A clone counted as expanded when the clone's frequency after treatment rose at least 2-fold relative to C1D1, and clones undetected at baseline were given a pseudocount of 0.5. Singleton clones were defined as clones with 0 or 1 copy at C1D1, and non-singleton clones were defined as clones with 2 or more copies. Clones expanded in unsorted samples were labelled as CD4+, CD8+ or unknown by matching protein sequences in sorted samples from the same patient. Wilcoxon tests on paired samples were used to test changes in diversity from C1D1 to C4D1. The source is immuneACCESS, and TCRdb retained only in-frame sequences with V and J called. Part of the clones is not carried over; for the studies checked, unresolved V genes explain less than half of this, and the remainder is unexplained. V and J calls and clone size come straight from that table; D and trimming were deduced from the DNA. Recorded for this sample are about 50,000 clones; around 67% of them occurred a single time. The top ten clones comprise over 13% of the sample.

The time point tag for this specimen amounts to: cycle 2 day 1 (C2D1) of nivolumab. Every trial patient had relapsed following autologous stem cell transplantation, and prior brentuximab vedotin exposure was what differed among cohorts A, B and C. The trial cohort included 50 to 60 patients with relapsed/refractory classical Hodgkin lymphoma, and each patient had a best overall response of complete response, partial response or progressive disease. In the multi-cohort phase II CheckMate 205 trial, trial patients received single-agent nivolumab. An independent review committee assessed best overall response using the 2007 International Working Group response criteria. Trial PBMCs were collected just before the start of nivolumab (C1D1) and during therapy at cycle 2 day 1 and cycle 4 day 1. Peripheral blood was collected in 8 mL Vacutainer Cell Preparation Tubes, from which PBMCs were isolated by centrifugation and then cryopreserved.

Based on the germline V gene, the CDR1 and CDR2 sequences are SGHTS and YDEGEE. V is pruned by 0 bases and J by 5 bases, leaving 7 bases of the junction without a gene match. From the cysteine up to the phenylalanine, the CDR3 has a length of 16 residues. Only CDR3 DNA remains: 48 bases, in frame from the first base. This TCR derives from a human donor with classical Hodgkin lymphoma. The chain joins TRBV5-8 to TRBJ1-5, and 8 junctional nucleotides match TRBD1. The sample here was peripheral blood mononuclear cells (PBMCs), taken before the second cycle of nivolumab. The CDR3 has the sequence CASSLDAGGPDQPQHF. Here is the DNA: TGTGCCAGCAGCTTGGATGCAGGGGGCCCGGATCAGCCCCAGCATTTT.